A single count supports the clone carrying this T cell receptor (beta chain). Its specificity is unknown. This sample was taken from a study of T cell responses to AZD1222 COVID-19 vaccine. Study-wide results and caveats: An increase in Spike-specific TCR breadth and depth was observed after two AZD1222 doses. Unmutated regions of variants are reportedly targeted by nearly half of spike-specific TCRs.

V was pared by 6 bases and J by 3 bases, with 14 bases between. In germline, CDR1 is MNHEY, CDR2 SVGAGI. The CDR3 length is 15 residues. The protocol was immunoSEQ multiplex PCR, while the TCRdb copy is restricted to in-frame clones and leaves out a portion. The sample holds around 140,000 clones, about 91% seen once. The sequencing used peripheral blood, collected on day 0 of AZD1222 vaccination. The receptor comes from an adult in good health. The chain couples TRBV6-5 to TRBJ2-2; D is uncertain. CDR3 nucleotides: TGTGCCAGCAGAAGGGCTAGTGACTACACCGGGGAGCTGTTTTTT. Its translation: CASRRASDYTGELFF.